Below, 2 T cell receptor beta chains from the same sample are listed, as sequenced in a study of CD8 T cells in Susac syndrome. Reverse transcription of roughly 0.45 to 1 ug RNA used random hexamers. MiXCR was run by TCRdb on the immunoSEQ multiplex PCR reads, yielding one entry per CDR3 protein. The top ten hold more than 0.12% of the sample, which has 130,000 or so distinct CDR3 sequences, 96% seen once. The specimen sequenced was CD4+ T cells from PBMCs. These receptors came from a human donor with Susac syndrome.

DNA of the CDR3: TGTGCCAGCAGCTCCCGTGGGTTACAGGGAAATGAAAAACTGTTTTTT. This codes for CASSSRGLQGNEKLFF. This chain links TRBV9 with TRBJ1-4; perhaps TRBD1 as D (6 bases). The CDR3 runs 16 residues. V lost 4 bases and J 5 bases, leaving 18 bases between the germline ends. Germline V gives CDR1 SGDLS, CDR2 YYNGEE.

The chain employs TRBV30 and TRBJ2-1; weak D call: TRBD1 (6 bases). Germline CDR1 GTSNPN, CDR2 SVGIG (reference sequence). Between the trimmed V and J ends, which lost 1 base and 12 bases, there was a span of 19 bases. This CDR3 comprises 14 residues. CDR3 loop: CAWSEPDRLIGQFF. As DNA, the CDR3 is TGTGCCTGGAGTGAACCAGACAGGTTGATAGGGCAGTTCTTC. Together with reference TRBV30 and TRBJ2-1, the CDR3 gives the full variable domain: SQTIHQWPATLVQPVGSPLSLECTVEGTSNPNLYWYRQAAGRGLQLLFYSVGIGQISSEVPQNLSASRPQDRQFILSSKKLLLSDSGFYLCAWSEPDRLIGQFFGPGTRLTVL.